Listed below are T cell receptor beta chains from one sample, sequenced in a study of vaccination and CD4 T cells after COVID-19. TCRdb redid the calling of the PCR reads with MiXCR, one entry per CDR3 protein. This sample has about 14,000 distinct CDR3 sequences, with less than 50% found just once. Their antigen targets remain unknown. Sequencing used CD4+ T cells from blood, cultured in vitro. The receptors shown here come from a human donor who had recovered from COVID-19. The CDR3 runs from the conserved cysteine through the conserved F or W.

CASRKTAGGEAFF	TRBV6-2/TRBV6-3
CSARAAGVGEQYF	TRBV20-1
CSARAGVLQETQYF	TRBV20-1
CSARYASDPFRRPSYEQYF	TRBV20-1
CATSDSELGGNQPQHF	TRBV24-1
CASSSRGRDQPQHF	TRBV27
CAISEQGSGDEQYF	TRBV10-3
CASSEVDGTGEEKLFF	TRBV6-1
CASSQATGRSSYEQYF	TRBV14
CASSKLRTATYEQYF	TRBV21-1
CATKQSDTQYF	TRBV24-1
CASRTEARGYTF	TRBV2
CATMPQRAVRSGANVLTF	TRBV21-1
CASSLRRQGGNSPLHF	TRBV7-6
CASTGLDYEQYF	TRBV2
CASSPTATNEKLFF	TRBV6-4
CASSPGVDKNIQYF	TRBV18
CASSESLVGQVGEQYF	TRBV6-1
CATRWGASTDTQYF	TRBV6-1
CASSLRRDRAINYGYTF	TRBV19
CASSLRGAQGEQYF	TRBV11-2
CSARADGNTEAFF	TRBV20-1
CSGREGRTDTQYF	TRBV20-1
CASSPWTADNSPLHF	TRBV18
CASSLSGYFIKPQHF	TRBV28
CASSLFGLAGGDEQFF	TRBV5-4
CASSESGSPARYF	TRBV10-1
CAISERPQETQYF	TRBV10-3
CSASVSARGNEQFF	TRBV20-1
CASGTVSRETQYF	TRBV28
CSARDSVGGGQPQHF	TRBV20-1